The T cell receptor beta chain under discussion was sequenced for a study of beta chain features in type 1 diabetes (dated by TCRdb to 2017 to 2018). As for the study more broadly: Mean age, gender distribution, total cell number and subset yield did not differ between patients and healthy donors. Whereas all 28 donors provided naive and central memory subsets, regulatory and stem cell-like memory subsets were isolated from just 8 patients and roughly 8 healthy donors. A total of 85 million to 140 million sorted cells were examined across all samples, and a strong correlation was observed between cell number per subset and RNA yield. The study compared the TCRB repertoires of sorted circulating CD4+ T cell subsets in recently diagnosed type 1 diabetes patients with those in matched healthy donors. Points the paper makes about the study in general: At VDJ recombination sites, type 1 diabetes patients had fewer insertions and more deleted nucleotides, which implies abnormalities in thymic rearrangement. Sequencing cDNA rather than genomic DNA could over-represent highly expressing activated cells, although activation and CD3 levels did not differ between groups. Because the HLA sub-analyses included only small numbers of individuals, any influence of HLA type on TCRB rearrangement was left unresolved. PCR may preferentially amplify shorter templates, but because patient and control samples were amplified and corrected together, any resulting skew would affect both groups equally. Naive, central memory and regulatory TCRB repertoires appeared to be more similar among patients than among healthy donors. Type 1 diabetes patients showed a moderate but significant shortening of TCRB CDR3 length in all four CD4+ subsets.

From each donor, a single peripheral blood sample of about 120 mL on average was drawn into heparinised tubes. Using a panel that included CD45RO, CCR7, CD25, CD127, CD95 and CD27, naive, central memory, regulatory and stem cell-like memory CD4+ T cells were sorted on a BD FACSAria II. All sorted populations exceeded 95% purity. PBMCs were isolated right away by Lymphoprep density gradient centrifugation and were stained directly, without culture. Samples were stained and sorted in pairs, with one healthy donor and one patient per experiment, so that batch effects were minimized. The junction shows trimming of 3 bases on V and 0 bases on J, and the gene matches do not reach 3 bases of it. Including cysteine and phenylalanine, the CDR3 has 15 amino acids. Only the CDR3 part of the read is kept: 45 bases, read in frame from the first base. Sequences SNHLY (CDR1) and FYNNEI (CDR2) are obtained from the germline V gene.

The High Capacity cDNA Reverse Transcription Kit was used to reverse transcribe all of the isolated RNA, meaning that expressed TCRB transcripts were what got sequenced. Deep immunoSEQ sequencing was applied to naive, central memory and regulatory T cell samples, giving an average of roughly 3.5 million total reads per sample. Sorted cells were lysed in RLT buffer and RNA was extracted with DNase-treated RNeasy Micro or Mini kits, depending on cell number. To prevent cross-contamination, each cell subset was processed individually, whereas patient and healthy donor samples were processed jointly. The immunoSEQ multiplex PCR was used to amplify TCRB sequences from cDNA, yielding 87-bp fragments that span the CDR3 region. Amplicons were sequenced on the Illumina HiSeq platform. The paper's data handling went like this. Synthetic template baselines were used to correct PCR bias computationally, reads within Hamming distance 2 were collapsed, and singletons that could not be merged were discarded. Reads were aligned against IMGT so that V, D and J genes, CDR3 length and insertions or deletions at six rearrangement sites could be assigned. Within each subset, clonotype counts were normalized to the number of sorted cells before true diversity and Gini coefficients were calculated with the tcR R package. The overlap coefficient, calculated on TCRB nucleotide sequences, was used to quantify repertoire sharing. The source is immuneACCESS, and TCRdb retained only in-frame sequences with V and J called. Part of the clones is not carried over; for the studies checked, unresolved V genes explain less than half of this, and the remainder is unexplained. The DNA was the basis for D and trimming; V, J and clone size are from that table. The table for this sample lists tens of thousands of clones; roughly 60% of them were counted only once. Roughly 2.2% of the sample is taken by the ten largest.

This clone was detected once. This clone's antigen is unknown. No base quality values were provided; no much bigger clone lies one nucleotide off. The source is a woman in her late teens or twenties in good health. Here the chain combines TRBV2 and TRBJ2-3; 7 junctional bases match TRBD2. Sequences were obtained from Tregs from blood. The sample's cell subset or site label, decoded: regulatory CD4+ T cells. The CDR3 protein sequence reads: CASSEGGGSTDTQYF. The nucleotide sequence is TGTGCCAGCAGTGAGGGGGGGGGTAGCACAGATACGCAGTATTTT.